This T cell receptor (beta chain) derives from a study of blood T cells in healthy people across ages. The wider study: Per every two T cells, about one barcoded beta molecule was captured by template switching. Study-wide results and caveats: When set beside aged donors, long-lived donors presented more naive CD4+ cells and higher diversity. Per million T cells, TCR beta diversity dropped about linearly as age rose.

Of note for this clonotype: Antigen unknown.

The J segment lost 1 base and the V segment lost 5 bases, leaving 3 bases of the junction unmatched. Germline lookup yields CDR1 SNHLY and CDR2 FYNNEI. The CDR3 is made up of 14 amino acids. PCR was performed a second time for roughly 7 to 11 cycles using a sample-barcoded 5' primer and a J-beta primer mix. Researchers report that a template-switch adaptor with 12 random nucleotides tagged each cDNA molecule. TCRdb re-called the 5' RACE reads through MiXCR, storing one row per CDR3 protein. The repertoire holds around 1,500,000 distinct CDR3 sequences, about 28% seen once, with more than 6% in the top ten.

This receptor was obtained from a woman aged 25 to 39 in good health. Source material: blood. V is TRBV2 and J is TRBJ2-3; 7 bases are shared with TRBD1. CDR3 DNA: TGTGCCAGCAGTTTCGACAGGGGCACAGATACGCAGTATTTT. The encoded protein is CASSFDRGTDTQYF.